Given below is one TCR beta chain in context. This clone's antigen is unknown. One base away there is no much larger clone; base qualities are not given. The roughly 39 donors, aged about 6 to 95 years, were systemically healthy Caucasian individuals from Russia. Each donor gave ten milliliters of peripheral blood, collected into EDTA-treated Vacutainer tubes. PBMCs were isolated by Ficoll-Paque density-gradient centrifugation, with at least 7 million obtained per sample. Trizol reagent was used to extract total RNA from PBMCs, with at least 5.5 micrograms per sample. The percentages of naive CD45RAhigh/CD27high T cells were determined by flow cytometry on a PBMC aliquot from every donor. The library was obtained by 5' RACE. TCRdb lists the instrument as Illumina HiSeq 2500. A second PCR of 7 to 11 cycles was run with a J-beta primer mix and a sample-barcoded 5' primer. A template-switch 5' adaptor carrying 12 random nucleotides introduced a unique molecular identifier onto each TCR beta cDNA molecule. At least 2.5 million CDR3-containing paired-end reads were obtained from each sample. All of the RNA was converted into first-strand cDNA using the Mint cDNA synthesis kit, with a TRBC-specific oligonucleotide serving as the primer. Following uracil-DNA glycosylase treatment, a first 18-cycle PCR with universal primers M1SS and BC2_uni_R was performed on all cDNA. Per the original workflow: For normalization, 1 million high-quality reads were randomly selected from each sample, with every read carrying a distinct molecular identifier. Instead of being binned into consensus sequences, reads that shared molecular identifiers were thrown out. MiTCR, run with a Q25 quality threshold and the strictest error-elimination algorithm, handled CDR3 identification, clonotype clustering and error correction. A nonparametric unseen species model with Euler transformation was used to estimate lower-bound total TCR beta diversity. Using fastp trimming at Q25 and MiXCR clonotype assembly, TCRdb reanalyzed the public sequencing data and kept in-frame beta chains. Every entry covers one CDR3 protein and lists the most common genes and DNA from its rows. The V and J calls follow TCRdb's processing rather than the paper's. This sample has around 1,000,000 distinct CDR3 sequences in its table, and about 25% of those were observed once. The ten largest clones represent around 0.75% of the sample.

This record belongs to a study of blood T cells in healthy people across ages (dated by TCRdb to between 2015 and 2017). About the investigation overall: In model experiments, template switching captured roughly one uniquely barcoded TCR beta cDNA molecule for every two T cells. The study measured age-related changes in TCR beta repertoire diversity using deep sequencing normalized with unique cDNA molecular identifiers. The donors were divided into four age groups: young (average roughly 17 years), middle-aged (around 41), aged (roughly 66) and long-lived (about 79). The study analyzed two additional independent replicas of 1 million unique cDNA reads from the same blood draw for two donors, one aged 18 to 29 and one aged 80 or older. Here is what the overall study found, with its caveats: As age increased, observed TCR beta diversity per million T cells dropped in a roughly linear way, and a significant reduction was already evident by age about 36. There was a strong correlation between observed TCR beta diversity and the percentage of naive T cells measured by flow cytometry. Donor CMV infection status was unknown, potentially confounding age-related changes in expanded clonotypes. Bulk unsorted PBMC profiling prevented conclusive comparison of naive and antigen-experienced compartments. Compared with the aged group, more naive CD4+ T cells, fewer expanded clones and increased TCR diversity were shown by the long-lived group, suggesting age selection. Estimates of total diversity based on one million sequenced T cells were regarded as lower bounds and as underestimates.

Germline trimming amounts to 5 bases on V and 4 bases on J, with 5 as the count of junction bases outside the gene matches. In the germline V gene, CDR1 corresponds to MDHEN and CDR2 to SYDVKM. The CDR3 runs 15 amino acids, cysteine and phenylalanine included. The retained sequence is limited to the CDR3, 45 bases, with the frame set at the first base. The same sample was also studied in work on T cells of mothers and their children. As described in the second report: Nine systemically healthy Caucasian individuals served as donors, namely three mothers together with their six children. cDNA synthesis consumed the entire amount of extracted RNA, loaded at 1.5 ug RNA in each 15 ul reaction. Sample barcodes and 2-4 random nucleotides were added via the M1S primer in the second PCR. Each mother yielded over 10 million TCR beta CDR3 reads and each child 3 million or so reads. Thymic selection shapes the output of TCR recombination in a similar way in related and unrelated pairs, and inherited differences have a minor effect. Normalized repertoire overlap in related mother-child pairs was always slightly higher than in unrelated mother-child pairs, but the difference was never significant. No persistent microchimeric T cell clones were found, with a detection sensitivity of approximately 94 clones per million clonotypes. The study used deep NGS to compare TCR beta repertoires of mothers and children, seeking features distinguishing related mother-child pairs from unrelated individuals. Mothers averaged about 40 +/- 4 years of age and children averaged about 12 +/- 4 years. Libraries were sequenced on Illumina HiSeq 2000 with 100+100 nt paired-end reads after adapter ligation with NEBNext reagents. To prevent cross-contamination, the mother and child libraries were prepared one month apart and sequenced in separate runs. For each donor, somewhere between 500,000 and 2,000,000 distinct TCR beta clonotypes were identified. Naive TCR beta clonotypes were estimated from low-frequency clonotypes matched to each donor's FACS-determined naive share, without sorting.

The V and J segments used are TRBV28 and TRBJ2-2; 9 central bases correspond to TRBD1. The sequenced material came from blood. The clonotype was recovered from a girl under 10 years old in good health. The nucleotide sequence is given as TGTGCCAGCAGTATCCGGGACAGGGCCACCGGGGAGCTGTTTTTT. Protein translation: CASSIRDRATGELFF.